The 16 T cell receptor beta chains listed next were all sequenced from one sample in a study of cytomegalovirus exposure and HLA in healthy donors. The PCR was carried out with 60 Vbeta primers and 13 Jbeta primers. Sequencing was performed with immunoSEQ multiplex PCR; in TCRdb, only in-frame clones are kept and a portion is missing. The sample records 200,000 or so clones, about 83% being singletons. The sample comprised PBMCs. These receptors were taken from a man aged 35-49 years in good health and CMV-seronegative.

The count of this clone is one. CDR3 region: CRGGDQPQHF. The CDR3 DNA reads as TGCAGAGGGGGGGATCAGCCCCAGCATTTT. The gene calls are TRBV20-1 and TRBJ1-5; TRBD1 is a possible D gene (6 bases). CDR1 is DFQATT, CDR2 SNEGSKA, per germline (reference sequence). The CDR3 has 10 amino acids.

In DNA form, the CDR3 reads TGTGCCAGCAGCTTGATGCAGGGGGACGGCTACACCTTC. It encodes CASSLMQGDGYTF. V gene TRBV5-6 combines with J gene TRBJ1-2; 7 bases fit TRBD1. Germline trimming cut 1 base from V and 8 bases from J; bases unmatched to any gene: 5. The CDR3 is 13 residues long. Germline V gene lookup returns CDR1 SGHDT and CDR2 YYEEEE. The entire variable domain, with the rest obtained from reference TRBV5-6 and TRBJ1-2, is as follows: DAGVTQSPTHLIKTRGQQVTLRCSPKSGHDTVSWYQQALGQGPQFIFQYYEEEERQRGNFPDRFSGHQFPNYSSELNVNALLLGDSALYLCASSLMQGDGYTFGSGTRLTVV.

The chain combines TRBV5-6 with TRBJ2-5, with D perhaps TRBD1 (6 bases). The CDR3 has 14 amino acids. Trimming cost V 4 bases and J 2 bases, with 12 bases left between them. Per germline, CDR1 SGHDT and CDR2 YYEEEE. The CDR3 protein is CASSAGQKQETQYF. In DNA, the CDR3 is TGTGCCAGCAGCGCTGGACAGAAACAAGAGACCCAGTACTTC.

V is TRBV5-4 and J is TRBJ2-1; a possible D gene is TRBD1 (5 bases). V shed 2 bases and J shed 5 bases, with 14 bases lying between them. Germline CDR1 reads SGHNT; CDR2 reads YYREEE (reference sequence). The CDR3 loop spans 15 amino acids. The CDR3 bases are TGTGCCAGCAGCTTTTTAGGGGTTTCCAACAATGAGCAGTTCTTC. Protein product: CASSFLGVSNNEQFF.

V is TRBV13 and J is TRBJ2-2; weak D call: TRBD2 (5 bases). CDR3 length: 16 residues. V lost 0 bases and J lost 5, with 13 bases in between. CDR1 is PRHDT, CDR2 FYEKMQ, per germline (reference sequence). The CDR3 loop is CASSLGSPSYTGELFF. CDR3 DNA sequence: TGTGCCAGCAGCTTAGGTTCCCCTAGCTATACCGGGGAGCTGTTTTTT.

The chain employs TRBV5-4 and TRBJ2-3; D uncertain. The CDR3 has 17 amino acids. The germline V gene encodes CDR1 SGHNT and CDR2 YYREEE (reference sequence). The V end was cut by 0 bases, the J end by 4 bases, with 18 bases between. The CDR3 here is CASSLAPPSLHSDTQYF. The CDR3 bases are TGTGCCAGCAGCTTGGCCCCACCAAGTCTTCACTCAGATACGCAGTATTTT.

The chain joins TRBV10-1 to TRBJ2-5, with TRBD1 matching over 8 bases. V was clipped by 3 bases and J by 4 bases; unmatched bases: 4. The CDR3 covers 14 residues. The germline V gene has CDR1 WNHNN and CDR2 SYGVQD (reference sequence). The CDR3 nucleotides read TGCGCCAGCAGTGACGACAGGGGATTAGAGACCCAGTACTTC. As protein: CASSDDRGLETQYF.

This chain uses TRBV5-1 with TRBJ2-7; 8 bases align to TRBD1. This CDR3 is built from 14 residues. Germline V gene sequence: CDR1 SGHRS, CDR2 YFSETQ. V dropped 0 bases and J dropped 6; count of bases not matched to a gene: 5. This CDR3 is CASSLAGGPGEQYF. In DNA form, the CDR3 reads TGCGCCAGCAGCTTGGCAGGGGGCCCGGGCGAGCAGTACTTC.

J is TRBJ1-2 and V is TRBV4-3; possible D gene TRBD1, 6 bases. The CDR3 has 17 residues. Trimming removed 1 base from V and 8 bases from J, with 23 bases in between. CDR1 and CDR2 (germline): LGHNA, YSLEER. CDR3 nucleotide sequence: TGCGCCAGCAGCCAAGGGGGGAGAGGGGGTGAACCCTACGGCTACACCTTC. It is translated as CASSQGGRGGEPYGYTF.

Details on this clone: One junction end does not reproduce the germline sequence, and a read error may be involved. CDR3 DNA: TGTTCCAGCAGCTTAGGACAGGCGGCCTTAATAGGACTGTTTTTT. It specifies CSSSLGQAALIGLFF. The rearrangement joins TRBV7-9 to TRBJ1-4; 7 bases fit TRBD1. Germline CDR1 reads SEHNR; CDR2 reads FQNEAQ (reference sequence). This CDR3 has 15 amino acids.

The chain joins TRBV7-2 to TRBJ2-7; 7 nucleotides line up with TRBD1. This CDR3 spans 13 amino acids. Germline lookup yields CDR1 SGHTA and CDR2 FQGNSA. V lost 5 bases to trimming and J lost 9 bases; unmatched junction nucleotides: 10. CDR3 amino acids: CASSQQGRWVQYF. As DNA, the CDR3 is TGTGCCAGCAGCCAACAGGGGCGTTGGGTGCAGTACTTC.

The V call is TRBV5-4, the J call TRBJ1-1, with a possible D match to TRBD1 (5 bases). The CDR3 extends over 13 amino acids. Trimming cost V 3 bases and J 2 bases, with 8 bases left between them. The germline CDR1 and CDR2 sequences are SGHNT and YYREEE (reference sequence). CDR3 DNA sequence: TGTGCCAGCAGCTCCGACAGTAACACTGAAGCTTTCTTT. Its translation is CASSSDSNTEAFF.

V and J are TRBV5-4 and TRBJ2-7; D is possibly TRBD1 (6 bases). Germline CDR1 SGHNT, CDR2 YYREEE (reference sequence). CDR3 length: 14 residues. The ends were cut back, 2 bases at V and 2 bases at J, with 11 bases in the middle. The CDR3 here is CASSFVGATYEQYF. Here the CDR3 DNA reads TGTGCCAGCAGCTTTGTGGGGGCCACCTACGAGCAGTACTTC. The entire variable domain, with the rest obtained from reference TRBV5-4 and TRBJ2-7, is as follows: ETGVTQSPTHLIKTRGQQVTLRCSSQSGHNTVSWYQQALGQGPQFIFQYYREEENGRGNFPPRFSGLQFPNYSSELNVNALELDDSALYLCASSFVGATYEQYFGPGTRLTVT.

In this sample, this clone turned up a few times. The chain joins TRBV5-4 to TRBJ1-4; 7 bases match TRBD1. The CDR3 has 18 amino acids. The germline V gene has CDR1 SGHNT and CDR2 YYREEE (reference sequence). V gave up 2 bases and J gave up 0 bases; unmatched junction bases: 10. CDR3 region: CASSFGTAIHSTNEKLFF. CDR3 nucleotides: TGTGCCAGCAGCTTCGGGACAGCCATCCATTCAACTAATGAAAAACTGTTTTTT.

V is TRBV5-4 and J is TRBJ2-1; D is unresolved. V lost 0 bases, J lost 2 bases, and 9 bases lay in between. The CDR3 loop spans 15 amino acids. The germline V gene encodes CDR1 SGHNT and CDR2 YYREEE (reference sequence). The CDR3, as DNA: TGTGCCAGCAGCTTGGGCAGAAATACCTACAATGAGCAGTTCTTC. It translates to CASSLGRNTYNEQFF.

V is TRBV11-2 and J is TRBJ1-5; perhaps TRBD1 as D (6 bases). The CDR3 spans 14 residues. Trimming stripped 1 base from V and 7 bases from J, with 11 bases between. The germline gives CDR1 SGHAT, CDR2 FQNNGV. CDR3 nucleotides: TGTGCCAGCAGCTTAGGGGCAGGGGAGCAGCCCCAGCATTTT. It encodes CASSLGAGEQPQHF.